These T cell receptor beta chains were read from a single sample in a study of ipilimumab plus nivolumab after autologous stem cell transplantation. TCRdb keeps only in-frame clones here, not all; method: immunoSEQ multiplex PCR. The sample has about 40,000 clones, around 92% seen once. This specimen was PBMCs, taken in a trial of ipilimumab plus nivolumab as post-transplant consolidation. The source is a male donor with multiple myeloma. Both conserved end residues are trimmed from each CDR3. Size tells how often a clone was seen (once, few, many) or the class of an expanded clone, and some rows leave it out.

length	V	J	size	CDR3
12	TRBV5-1	NA	NA	ASSSTGGSYEQY
13	TRBV11-2	TRBJ1-6	NA	ASSLGPQGDSPLH
12	TRBV19	TRBJ2-2	NA	ASSNRGGTGELF
13	TRBV15	TRBJ2-7	NA	ATSGGRDRDHEQY
12	TRBV5-4	TRBJ2-5	NA	ASSLVSSQETQY
15	TRBV5-4	TRBJ1-3	once	ASRLGGGLVSGNTIY
12	TRBV5-4	TRBJ2-3	NA	ASSPGRTTDTQY
11	TRBV29-1	TRBJ1-2	NA	SVLPLMGDGYT
14	TRBV5-1	TRBJ1-2	NA	ASSSGTGGGSYGYT
15	TRBV7-2	TRBJ2-3	NA	ASSLVGTSGSRNTQY